The next 6 T cell receptor beta chains were all read from a single sample in a study of control samples from healthy donors and cancer patients (TCRdb year 2020). Libraries were made using the immunoSEQ multiplex PCR assay. TCRdb mirrors the immuneACCESS table, restricted to in-frame sequences. Some clones are absent from its copies; in checked studies, under half trace to an unresolved V gene, and the reason for the others is unknown. Present in this sample are about 190,000 clones, 80% to 95% of which were seen just once. The ten largest make up more than 1.4% of the sample. Sequences were obtained from blood. These receptor sequences come from a man aged 18 to 29 in good health.

In DNA, the CDR3 is TGTGCCAGCAGTTTGGGGGGGGCAGGCACAGATACGCAGTATTTT. Translated, it gives CASSLGGAGTDTQYF. The genes are TRBV27 and TRBJ2-3; tentative D call: TRBD2 (7 bases). The CDR3 length is 15 residues. Germline lookup yields CDR1 MNHEY and CDR2 SMNVEV (reference sequence). V shed 3 bases and J shed 1 base, with 11 bases lying between them.

The DNA of the CDR3 is TGTGCCACCAGTGATGGCAGACAGGGCGTAACAGATACGCAGTATTTT. It translates to CATSDGRQGVTDTQYF. The chain joins TRBV24-1 to TRBJ2-3, with 7 bases matching TRBD1. V lost 3 bases, J lost 3 bases, and 8 bases stayed unmatched. CDR3 length equals 16 residues. CDR1 and CDR2 (germline): KGHDR, SFDVKD.

J is TRBJ2-5 and V is TRBV12-3 or TRBV12-4, with D possibly TRBD2 on 6 matching bases. V was cut by 4 bases and J by 6 bases, with 12 bases left in between. This CDR3 has 13 residues. CDR3 nucleotides: TGTGCCAGCAGTTCTGCGGGGTCAAAGACCCAGTACTTC. Translation: CASSSAGSKTQYF.

DNA of the CDR3: TGTGCCAGTAGTAACCCAGGGGGCGGTTCACCCCTCCACTTT. It codes for CASSNPGGGSPLHF. This chain joins TRBV19 and TRBJ1-6, with TRBD1 identical over 8 bases. The CDR3 contains 14 residues. Per germline, CDR1 LNHDA and CDR2 SQIVND (reference sequence). Trimming took 4 bases from V and 9 from J; bases not matched to a gene: 5. The variable domain in full, with the rest retrieved from reference TRBV19 and TRBJ1-6, is DGGITQSPKYLFRKEGQNVTLSCEQNLNHDAMYWYRQDPGQGLRLIYYSQIVNDFQKGDIAEGYSVSREKKESFPLTVTSAQKNPTAFYLCASSNPGGGSPLHFGNGTRLTVT.

The chain links TRBV9 to TRBJ2-1; D is ambiguous. Trimming took 2 bases from V and 3 from J, leaving 6 bases between them. CDR3 length equals 13 residues. Germline V gene sequence: CDR1 SGDLS, CDR2 YYNGEE. In DNA, the CDR3 is TGTGCCAGCAGCGTTGATCTCTACAATGAGCAGTTCTTC. Amino acids: CASSVDLYNEQFF.

The chain combines TRBV2 with TRBJ1-2, with a tentative D call TRBD1 (5 bases). Germline CDR1 and CDR2: SNHLY and FYNNEI. V dropped 6 bases and J dropped 6 bases, with 14 bases sitting between them. This CDR3 has 13 residues. The CDR3 DNA follows: TGTGCCAGCAGCGGCAGGGCCACGAATGGCTACACCTTC. This gives the protein CASSGRATNGYTF.